This T cell receptor beta chain is from a study of OX40 agonist ivuxolimab in advanced cancers. Study context: Of mixed ages from roughly 23 to 80 and averaging approximately 60 years, the group was over 80% male.

Assay: immunoSEQ multiplex PCR; the TCRdb copy retains only in-frame clones and omits some. The sample carries around 83,000 clones, roughly nine tenths recorded once. Deletions cut 6 bases from V and 4 bases from J, with 7 bases between. The CDR3 contains 11 residues. Germline assignment: CDR1 MNHNY and CDR2 SVGAGI (reference sequence). The source is an adult with an advanced solid tumor such as melanoma, head and neck, liver or kidney cancer. The sequencing here drew on CD4+ or CD8+ T cells sorted from blood, taken in a trial of the OX40 agonist ivuxolimab. The chain combines TRBV6-6 with TRBJ2-7; D call uncertain. Written as DNA, the CDR3 is TGTGCCAGCAGATCCCGATACGAGCAGTACTTC. Translation gives CASRSRYEQYF.